These T cell receptor beta chains were read from a single sample in a study of blood T cells in healthy people across ages. TCRdb passed the 5' RACE reads through MiXCR, listing each CDR3 protein once. The data show roughly 1,100,000 distinct CDR3 sequences, about 23% seen once. The data were also submitted as part of a second study, on T cells of mothers and their children.

Material: blood. The receptors here all came from a girl aged 2 to 9 in good health. CDR3s include the opening cysteine and the closing phenylalanine or tryptophan. A D gene is named only where the DNA matches it firmly. Clone size is not always given. Where it is, it says once, few, many or a class for expanded clones.

CDR3 DNA | CDR3 protein | V gene | clone size | D gene | J gene
TGTGCCACCCAAAGGGCGGAGGACTCCGAGCAGTACTTC | CATQRAEDSEQYF | TRBV10-3 | . | . | TRBJ2-7
TGTGCCAGCAGCGCCGATCGAATCCAGTTCTTC | CASSADRIQFF | TRBV12-3/TRBV12-4 | few | . | TRBJ2-1
TGTGCCAGCAGCTTAGTAGACCCCTACAATGAGCAGTTCTTC | CASSLVDPYNEQFF | TRBV7-9 | many | . | TRBJ2-1
TGCAGTGTTGTATTATTAGCGGATAATAACAATGAGCAGTTCTTC | CSVVLLADNNNEQFF | TRBV20-1 | . | . | TRBJ2-1
TGCGCCAGCAGCCTAGAATGGGACAGGAAAGATGAGCAGTTCTTC | CASSLEWDRKDEQFF | TRBV5-1 | few | TRBD1 | TRBJ2-1
TGTGCCAGCAGTACACCGGGACAGGGACAATCTCCCCTCCACTTT | CASSTPGQGQSPLHF | TRBV27 | few | TRBD1 | TRBJ1-6
TGCAGTGCTATAACGGACACAGGCTACACCTTC | CSAITDTGYTF | TRBV20-1 | . | . | TRBJ1-2
TGTGCCAGCAGCCAAGAATTAGGCGAAAAACTGTTTTTT | CASSQELGEKLFF | TRBV3-1 | . | . | TRBJ1-4
TGTGCCAGTAGTATTGCGGGGGAAGTATCTGGAGCTTTCTTT | CASSIAGEVSGAFF | TRBV19 | . | . | TRBJ1-1
TGCAGCGTTGATGCGGGGAGCGAGCAGTACTTC | CSVDAGSEQYF | TRBV29-1 | . | . | TRBJ2-7
TGCAGCGTTGAGTCGGTCTCTGGGGCCAACGTCCTGACTTTC | CSVESVSGANVLTF | TRBV29-1 | . | . | TRBJ2-6
TGTGCCACCAGCAGAGGGGCCGAGAATAGACAAGAGACCCAGTACTTC | CATSRGAENRQETQYF | TRBV15 | few | . | TRBJ2-5
TGTGCCACCAGCGGCCGGGATTCAATAAATGAAAAACTGTTTTTT | CATSGRDSINEKLFF | TRBV15 | . | . | TRBJ1-4
TGTGCCAGCAGCACAGACAGTGAGCAGTTCTTC | CASSTDSEQFF | TRBV9 | few | . | TRBJ2-1
TGTGCCAGCAGCCGTCTAGCGGGGGGACACACCGGGGAGCTGTTTTTT | CASSRLAGGHTGELFF | TRBV28 | . | TRBD2 | TRBJ2-2
TGCGCCAGCAGCTTTCAGGGCCACCAAGAGACCCAGTACTTC | CASSFQGHQETQYF | TRBV5-1 | many | . | TRBJ2-5
TGTGCCAGCAGCCCCTGGGGGAGTTCCTACGAGCAGTACTTC | CASSPWGSSYEQYF | TRBV7-9 | . | . | TRBJ2-7
TGCAGTGCCCCGGGTGAGGCGAGATTGCCTAATGAAAAACTGTTTTTT | CSAPGEARLPNEKLFF | TRBV20-1 | few | . | TRBJ1-4
TGTGCCAGCAGCCTTCAAACTAGCGGGAGCAGTTTTGAGCAGTTCTTC | CASSLQTSGSSFEQFF | TRBV7-6 | few | TRBD2 | TRBJ2-1
TGCAGCGTTGTGGGGGCGGGAGTTATTTACAATGAGCAGTTCTTC | CSVVGAGVIYNEQFF | TRBV29-1 | . | . | TRBJ2-1
TGTGCCACCAGCAGAGGTTCAGGGTTCGGACAAGAGACCCAGTACTTC | CATSRGSGFGQETQYF | TRBV15 | few | . | TRBJ2-5
TGTGCCAGCAGTACAGGGATGAACACTGAAGCTTTCTTT | CASSTGMNTEAFF | TRBV27 | many | . | TRBJ1-1
TGTGCCAGCAGTTCAGGGAGGAGTGAGAATTCACCCCTCCACTTT | CASSSGRSENSPLHF | TRBV6-5 | . | . | TRBJ1-6
TGTGCCAGCAGCCCTCAATCAGCGGGCGTATCCTACGAGCAGTACTTC | CASSPQSAGVSYEQYF | TRBV28 | few | . | TRBJ2-7
TGTGCCAGCAGCTGGGCTGGGGGCTCTGGAAACACCATATATTTT | CASSWAGGSGNTIYF | TRBV9 | few | . | TRBJ1-3
TGTGCCAGCAGCTTTAGGGGACCATTCACAGATACGCAGTATTTT | CASSFRGPFTDTQYF | TRBV7-8 | . | . | TRBJ2-3
TGTGCCAGCAGAGGACAGGGGGCCTACGAGCAGTACTTC | CASRGQGAYEQYF | TRBV6-1 | many | TRBD1 | TRBJ2-7
TGTGCCACCAGTGATTCACACGACAGGGCCCGATACGAGCAGTACTTC | CATSDSHDRARYEQYF | TRBV24-1 | . | TRBD1 | TRBJ2-7
TGTGCCAGCAGCTTGACAGGAGGCCCCAATCAGCCCCAGCATTTT | CASSLTGGPNQPQHF | TRBV7-8 | . | . | TRBJ1-5
TGTGCCAGCAGTTGGGAAGCGGCACCCAATGAGCAGTTCTTC | CASSWEAAPNEQFF | TRBV27 | few | . | TRBJ2-1
TGTGCCAGCAGTTTCCCACACGTAGCGGGAGGGTCCAATGAGCAGTTCTTC | CASSFPHVAGGSNEQFF | TRBV6-5 | . | TRBD2 | TRBJ2-1
TGTGCCACCAGGGGGTCTTGGGGAGAGACCCAGTACTTC | CATRGSWGETQYF | TRBV24-1 | few | . | TRBJ2-5
TGTGCCAGCAGCTTGAGCGTCGAACTTTGGGCCGAATTGACCTACGAGCAGTACTTC | CASSLSVELWAELTYEQYF | TRBV5-5 | . | . | TRBJ2-7
TGTGCCAGCAGTTCTGGGGGGCCCAAAACGGAGACCTTC | CASSSGGPKTETF | TRBV28 | . | . | TRBJ1-2
TGCAGTGCTAGGGTGGCGGCCGGGGAGCTGTTTTTT | CSARVAAGELFF | TRBV20-1 | . | . | TRBJ2-2
TGTGCCAACAGTGGCCGGGACAGAAGCACAGATACGCAGTATTTT | CANSGRDRSTDTQYF | TRBV12-3/TRBV12-4 | . | TRBD1 | TRBJ2-3
TGCGCCAGCAGCGATGGAGGTACTCACCAAGAGACCCAGTACTTC | CASSDGGTHQETQYF | TRBV5-1 | few | . | TRBJ2-5
TGCAGTGCTAGAGCCGGGACCTACTATGGCTACACCTTC | CSARAGTYYGYTF | TRBV20-1 | . | . | TRBJ1-2
TGTGCCAGCAGCTTTCCGATAGGGGCGGACGGGGAGCTGTTTTTT | CASSFPIGADGELFF | TRBV7-9 | few | . | TRBJ2-2
TGTGCCAGCAGTTTGTCAGGGCGCATATATTTT | CASSLSGRIYF | TRBV12-3/TRBV12-4 | . | . | TRBJ1-3
TGTGCCAGCAACTTAGGTGTCGGCACAGATACGCAGTATTTT | CASNLGVGTDTQYF | TRBV11-3 | few | . | TRBJ2-3
TGCAGTGCTAGGAGCTTTGCCGGGCAGAGCTACGAGCAGTACTTC | CSARSFAGQSYEQYF | TRBV20-1 | . | . | TRBJ2-7
TGTGTCAGCCTAATAGCGGGGGCTATCAATGAGCAGTTCTTC | CVSLIAGAINEQFF | TRBV2 | . | TRBD2 | TRBJ2-1
TGCAGCGTCCTGGGGGGGGTCTCTGGAAACACCATATATTTT | CSVLGGVSGNTIYF | TRBV29-1 | . | . | TRBJ1-3
TGTGCCAGCACTCGACGGGGTCCTAATGAAAAACTGTTTTTT | CASTRRGPNEKLFF | TRBV27 | . | . | TRBJ1-4